The present T cell receptor beta chain was sequenced within a study of early T cells in non-severe SARS-CoV-2 infection. Study-level background: It was bulk RNA from unsorted whole blood that was sequenced, and the chains were unpaired.

Findings of the study overall: Anti-spike CD8 specificities were favored by VDJdb matching, whose results missed private and CD4 specificities.

Individually, cDNA molecules had unique molecular identifiers attached to them. TCRdb ran MiXCR on the 5' RACE reads and lists one entry per CDR3 protein. The table lists roughly 65,000 distinct CDR3 sequences, roughly 10% of them singletons. With regard to this clonotype: Its antigen remains unknown.

Germline CDR1 is DFQATT and CDR2 is SNEGSKA (reference sequence). CDR3 length: 17 amino acids. After removal of 0 bases from V and 0 bases from J, the junction contained 10 bases not matched to a gene. The receptor comes from an adult who was a healthcare worker with PCR-confirmed SARS-CoV-2 infection or an uninfected control (not recorded which). What was sequenced was whole blood. The chain couples TRBV20-1 to TRBJ1-2, with 7 bases that match TRBD1. The CDR3 region is CSARDQGGQRSNYGYTF. The CDR3 nucleotides read TGCAGTGCTAGAGATCAGGGGGGACAAAGGTCTAACTATGGCTACACCTTC.